What follows are 5 T cell receptor beta chains derived from one specimen sequenced in a study of cytomegalovirus exposure and HLA in healthy donors. Amplification used 60 Vbeta primers and 13 Jbeta primers. Repertoires were generated with immunoSEQ multiplex PCR, while TCRdb's copy carries only in-frame clones and drops some. The table lists 100,000 to 150,000 clones, approximately 74% of them singletons, with around 10% in the top ten. The sequenced material came from PBMCs. These receptors all come from a woman between 45 and 65 years old in good health and CMV-seropositive.

The J gene is TRBJ2-5, the V gene TRBV7-2; 13 nucleotides line up with TRBD2. The CDR3 runs to 17 residues. Trimming removed 1 base from V and 6 bases from J; junction bases left unmatched: 8. The germline V gene encodes CDR1 SGHTA and CDR2 FQGNSA. CDR3 region: CASSLEVGLAGVKTQYF. CDR3 nucleotide sequence: TGTGCCAGCAGCTTAGAGGTCGGACTAGCGGGGGTTAAGACCCAGTACTTC.

The chain employs TRBV7-9 and TRBJ2-7; 9 bases line up with TRBD1. The V segment lost 5 bases and the J segment 0 bases; nucleotides outside the gene matches: 5. The CDR3 spans 15 residues. Germline V gene sequence: CDR1 SEHNR, CDR2 FQNEAQ (reference sequence). This chain's CDR3 is CASSGRDRDSYEQYF. The CDR3 DNA sequence: TGTGCCAGCAGCGGCCGGGACAGGGACTCCTACGAGCAGTACTTC.

J is TRBJ1-6 and V is TRBV7-2, with TRBD1 identical over 8 bases. Per the germline V gene, CDR1 is SGHTA and CDR2 is FQGNSA. The V gene end was trimmed by 1 base and the J gene end by 2 bases; junction bases not matched to a gene: 7. The CDR3 runs to 18 residues. The CDR3 bases are TGTGCCAGCAGCTTAGGAGGACAGGGTGTGACCTATAATTCACCCCTCCACTTT. This translates into CASSLGGQGVTYNSPLHF.

The genes are TRBV19 and TRBJ1-2, with D unresolved. Germline assignment: CDR1 LNHDA and CDR2 SQIVND (reference sequence). Trimming left V 6 bases short and J 3 bases short, with 14 bases between. The CDR3 covers 14 residues. As DNA, the CDR3 is TGTGCCAGTAGATTAGTCGAGTCATACTATGGCTACACCTTC. This sequence encodes CASRLVESYYGYTF.

This clone was found a few times. The chain couples TRBV7-9 to TRBJ2-1; 11 bases line up with TRBD2. The J segment lost 6 bases and the V segment lost 6 bases, leaving 19 bases of the junction unmatched. Germline V gene lookup returns CDR1 SEHNR and CDR2 FQNEAQ (reference sequence). This CDR3 contains 19 residues. CDR3 in amino acids: CASSPHRDRRLAGGNEQFF. In nucleotides, the CDR3 is TGTGCCAGCAGTCCGCACCGGGACAGGCGGCTAGCGGGAGGCAATGAGCAGTTCTTC.